These 2 T cell receptor beta chains were sequenced from one sample in a study of Graves' ophthalmopathy and Graves' hyperthyroidism. RNA transcripts provided the template for amplifying TCR beta CDR3 regions. HTBI-primed first-round RT-PCR preceded second-round multiplex PCR. TCRdb ran MiXCR on the multiplex PCR reads and lists one entry per CDR3 protein. In the table there are about 1.1 million distinct CDR3 sequences, roughly 35% of which are singletons. Input material: peripheral blood or thyroid tissue (not recorded which). These receptor sequences come from an adult man with Graves' hyperthyroidism.

The genes are TRBV7-9 and TRBJ1-2, with 9 bases that match TRBD1. Trimming removed 5 bases from V and 3 bases from J; junction bases left unmatched: 7. CDR3 length: 15 amino acids. Per germline, CDR1 SEHNR and CDR2 FQNEAQ (reference sequence). The CDR3 DNA follows: TGTGCCAGCAGCCAACCCCGGACAGGGGACTATGGCTACACCTTC. This encodes CASSQPRTGDYGYTF.

This clonotype was counted ten times or more. CDR3 DNA sequence: TGTGCCAGCTTCGCACGGAAAGAGACCCAGTACTTC. It specifies CASFARKETQYF. V is TRBV2 and J is TRBJ2-5; the D is unclear. CDR1 is SNHLY and CDR2 is FYNNEI in the germline V gene. The V end was cut by 8 bases, the J end by 3 bases, with 10 bases between. The CDR3 extends over 12 amino acids.